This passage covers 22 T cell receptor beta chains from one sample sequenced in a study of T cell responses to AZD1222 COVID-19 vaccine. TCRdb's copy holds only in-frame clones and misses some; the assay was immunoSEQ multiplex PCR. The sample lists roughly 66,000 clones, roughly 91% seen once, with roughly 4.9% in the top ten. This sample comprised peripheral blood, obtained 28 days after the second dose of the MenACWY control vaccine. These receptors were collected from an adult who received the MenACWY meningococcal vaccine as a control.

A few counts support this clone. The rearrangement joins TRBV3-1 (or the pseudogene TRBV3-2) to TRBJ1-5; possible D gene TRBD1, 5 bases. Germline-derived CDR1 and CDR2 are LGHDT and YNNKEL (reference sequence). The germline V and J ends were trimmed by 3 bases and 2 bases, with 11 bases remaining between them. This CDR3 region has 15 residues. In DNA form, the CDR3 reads TGTGCCAGCAGCCAGGGACCGGAGCGCAATCAGCCCCAGCATTTT. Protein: CASSQGPERNQPQHF.

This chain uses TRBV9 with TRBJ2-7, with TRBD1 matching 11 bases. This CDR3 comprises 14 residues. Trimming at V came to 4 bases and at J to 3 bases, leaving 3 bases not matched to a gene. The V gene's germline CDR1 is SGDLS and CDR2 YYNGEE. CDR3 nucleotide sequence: TGTGCCAGCAGCTCGGGGACAGGGGGCTACGAGCAGTACTTC. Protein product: CASSSGTGGYEQYF.

The CDR3 loop reads CASSQDTGGGEQYF. DNA of the CDR3: TGTGCCAGCAGCCAAGACACAGGGGGAGGCGAGCAGTACTTC. V is TRBV3-1 (or the pseudogene TRBV3-2) and J is TRBJ2-7; 8 nucleotides agree with TRBD1. Germline CDR1 LGHDT, CDR2 YNNKEL (reference sequence). V lost 0 bases and J lost 6; bases outside the gene matches: 4. The CDR3 covers 14 residues.

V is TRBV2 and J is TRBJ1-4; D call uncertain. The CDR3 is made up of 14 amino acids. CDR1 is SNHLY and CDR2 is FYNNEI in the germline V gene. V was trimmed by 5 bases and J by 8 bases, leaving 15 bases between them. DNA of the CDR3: TGTGCCAGCAGTCCCCGGGAGGGTTCCGAAAAACTGTTTTTT. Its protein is CASSPREGSEKLFF. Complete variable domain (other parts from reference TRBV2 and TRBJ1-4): EPEVTQTPSHQVTQMGQEVILRCVPISNHLYFYWYRQILGQKVEFLVSFYNNEISEKSEIFDDQFSVERPDGSNFTLKIRSTKLEDSAMYFCASSPREGSEKLFFGSGTQLSVL.

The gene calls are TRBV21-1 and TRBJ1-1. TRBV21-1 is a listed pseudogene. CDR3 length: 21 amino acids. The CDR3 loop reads CASSIGDSLGTATSMNTEAFF. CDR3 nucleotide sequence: TGTGCCAGCAGCATCGGGGATTCCCTGGGGACCGCCACGAGCATGAACACTGAAGCTTTCTTT.

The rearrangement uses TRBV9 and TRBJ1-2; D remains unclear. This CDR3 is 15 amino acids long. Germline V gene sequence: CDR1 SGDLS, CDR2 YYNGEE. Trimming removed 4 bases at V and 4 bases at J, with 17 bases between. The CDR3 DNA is TGTGCCAGCAGCACAACCCTAGGGTTAACCTATGGCTACACCTTC. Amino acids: CASSTTLGLTYGYTF.

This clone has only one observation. CDR3 DNA: TGTGCCAGCAGTTGGGCCGGGACAGGGAGCAATCAGCCCCAGCATTTT. Translated, it gives CASSWAGTGSNQPQHF. The V call is TRBV7-2, the J call TRBJ1-5, with 9 bases lining up with TRBD1. The germline V gene has CDR1 SGHTA and CDR2 FQGNSA. This CDR3 region has 16 residues. V was clipped by 6 bases and J by 1 base; unmatched bases: 7.

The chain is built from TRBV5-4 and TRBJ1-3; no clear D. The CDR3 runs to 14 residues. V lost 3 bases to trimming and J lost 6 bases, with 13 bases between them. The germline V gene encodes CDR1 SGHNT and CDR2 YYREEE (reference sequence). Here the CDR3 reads CASSSQGNANTIYF. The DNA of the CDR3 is TGTGCCAGCAGCTCCCAAGGCAACGCAAACACCATATATTTT.

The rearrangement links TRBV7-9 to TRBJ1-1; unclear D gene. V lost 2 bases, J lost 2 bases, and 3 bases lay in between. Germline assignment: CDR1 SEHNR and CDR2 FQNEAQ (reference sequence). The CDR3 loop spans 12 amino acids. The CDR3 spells CASSLFNTEAFF. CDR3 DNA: TGTGCCAGCAGCTTATTCAACACTGAAGCTTTCTTT.

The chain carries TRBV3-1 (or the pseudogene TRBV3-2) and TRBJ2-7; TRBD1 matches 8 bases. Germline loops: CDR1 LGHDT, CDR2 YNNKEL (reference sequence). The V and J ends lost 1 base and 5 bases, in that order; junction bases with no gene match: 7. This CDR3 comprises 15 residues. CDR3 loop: CASSQASGGAHEQYF. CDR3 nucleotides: TGTGCCAGCAGCCAAGCTTCAGGGGGCGCCCACGAGCAGTACTTC.

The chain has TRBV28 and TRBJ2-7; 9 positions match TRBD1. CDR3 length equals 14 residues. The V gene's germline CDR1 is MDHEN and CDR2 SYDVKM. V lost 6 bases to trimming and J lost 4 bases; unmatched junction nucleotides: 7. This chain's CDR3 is CASSGEDRGYEQYF. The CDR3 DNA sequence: TGTGCCAGCAGCGGTGAGGACAGGGGTTACGAGCAGTACTTC.

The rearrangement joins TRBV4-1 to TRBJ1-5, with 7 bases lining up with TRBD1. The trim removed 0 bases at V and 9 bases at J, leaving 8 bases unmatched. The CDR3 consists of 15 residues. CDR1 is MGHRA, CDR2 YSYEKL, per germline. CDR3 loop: CASSQDGTVGRPQHF. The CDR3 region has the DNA TGCGCCAGCAGCCAAGACGGGACAGTGGGAAGGCCCCAGCATTTT.

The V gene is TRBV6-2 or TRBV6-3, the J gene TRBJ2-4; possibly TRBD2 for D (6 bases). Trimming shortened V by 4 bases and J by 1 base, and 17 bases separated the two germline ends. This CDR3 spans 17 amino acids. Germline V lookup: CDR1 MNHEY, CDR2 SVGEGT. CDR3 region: CASSLAVTGVAKNIQYF. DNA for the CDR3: TGTGCCAGCAGTTTAGCCGTGACGGGGGTGGCCAAAAACATTCAGTACTTC.

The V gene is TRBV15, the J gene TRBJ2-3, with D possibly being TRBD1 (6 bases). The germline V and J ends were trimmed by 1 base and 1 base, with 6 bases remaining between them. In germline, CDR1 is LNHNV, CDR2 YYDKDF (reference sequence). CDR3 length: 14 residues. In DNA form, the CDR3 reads TGTGCCACCAGCAGAGGGACAGGCACAGATACGCAGTATTTT. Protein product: CATSRGTGTDTQYF.

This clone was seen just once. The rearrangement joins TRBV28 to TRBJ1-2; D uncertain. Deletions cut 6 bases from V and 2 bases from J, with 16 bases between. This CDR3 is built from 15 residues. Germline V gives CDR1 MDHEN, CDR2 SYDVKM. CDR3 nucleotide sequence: TGTGCCAGCAGACCTCCTTCCGGGAGCAACTATGGCTACACCTTC. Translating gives CASRPPSGSNYGYTF.

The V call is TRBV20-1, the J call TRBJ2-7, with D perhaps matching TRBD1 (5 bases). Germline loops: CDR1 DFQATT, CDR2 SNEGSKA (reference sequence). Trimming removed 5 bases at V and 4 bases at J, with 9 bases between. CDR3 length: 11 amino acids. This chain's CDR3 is CSAVRAYEQYF. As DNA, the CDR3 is TGCAGTGCTGTCAGGGCATACGAGCAGTACTTC.

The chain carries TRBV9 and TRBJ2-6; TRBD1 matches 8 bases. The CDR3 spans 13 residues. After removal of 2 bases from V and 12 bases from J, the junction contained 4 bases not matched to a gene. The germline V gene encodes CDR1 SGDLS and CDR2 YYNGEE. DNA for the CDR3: TGTGCCAGCAGCGTGACAGGGGAACGCGTCCTGACTTTC. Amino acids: CASSVTGERVLTF.

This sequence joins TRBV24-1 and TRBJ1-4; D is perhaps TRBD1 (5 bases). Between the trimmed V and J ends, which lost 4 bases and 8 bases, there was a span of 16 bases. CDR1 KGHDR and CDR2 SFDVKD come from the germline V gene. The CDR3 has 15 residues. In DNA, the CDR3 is TGTGCCACCAGTGACCCACGGAGGGGTGGGGAAAAACTGTTTTTT. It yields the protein CATSDPRRGGEKLFF.

The CDR3 DNA reads as TGTGCCTGGGGAGCGGGACACCCTTACAATGAGCAGTTCTTC. Its translation is CAWGAGHPYNEQFF. J is TRBJ2-1 and V is TRBV30, with TRBD2 as a possible D gene (7 bases). This CDR3 is 14 amino acids long. Germline values: CDR1 GTSNPN, CDR2 SVGIG (reference sequence). V lost 5 bases to trimming and J lost 4 bases, with 15 bases between them. Combining the CDR3 with reference TRBV30 and TRBJ2-1 gives the whole variable domain SQTIHQWPATLVQPVGSPLSLECTVEGTSNPNLYWYRQAAGRGLQLLFYSVGIGQISSEVPQNLSASRPQDRQFILSSKKLLLSDSGFYLCAWGAGHPYNEQFFGPGTRLTVL.

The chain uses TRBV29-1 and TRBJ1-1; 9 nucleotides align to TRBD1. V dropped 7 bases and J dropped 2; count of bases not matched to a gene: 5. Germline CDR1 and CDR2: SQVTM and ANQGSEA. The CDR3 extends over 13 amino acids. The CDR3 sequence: CSARTGGNTEAFF. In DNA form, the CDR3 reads TGCAGCGCCCGAACAGGGGGCAACACTGAAGCTTTCTTT.

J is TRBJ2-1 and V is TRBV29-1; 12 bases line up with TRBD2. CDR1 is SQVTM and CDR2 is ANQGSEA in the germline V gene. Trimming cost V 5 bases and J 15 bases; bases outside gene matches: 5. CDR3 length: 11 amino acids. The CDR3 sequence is CSVPSGRGPFF. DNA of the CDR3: TGCAGCGTTCCTAGCGGGAGGGGCCCGTTCTTC.

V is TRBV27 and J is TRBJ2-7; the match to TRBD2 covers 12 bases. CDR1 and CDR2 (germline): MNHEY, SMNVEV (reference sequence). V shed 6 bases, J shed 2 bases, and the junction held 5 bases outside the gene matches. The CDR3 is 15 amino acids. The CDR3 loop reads CASRPGLAGTYEQYF. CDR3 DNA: TGTGCCAGCAGACCTGGACTAGCGGGAACCTACGAGCAGTACTTC.